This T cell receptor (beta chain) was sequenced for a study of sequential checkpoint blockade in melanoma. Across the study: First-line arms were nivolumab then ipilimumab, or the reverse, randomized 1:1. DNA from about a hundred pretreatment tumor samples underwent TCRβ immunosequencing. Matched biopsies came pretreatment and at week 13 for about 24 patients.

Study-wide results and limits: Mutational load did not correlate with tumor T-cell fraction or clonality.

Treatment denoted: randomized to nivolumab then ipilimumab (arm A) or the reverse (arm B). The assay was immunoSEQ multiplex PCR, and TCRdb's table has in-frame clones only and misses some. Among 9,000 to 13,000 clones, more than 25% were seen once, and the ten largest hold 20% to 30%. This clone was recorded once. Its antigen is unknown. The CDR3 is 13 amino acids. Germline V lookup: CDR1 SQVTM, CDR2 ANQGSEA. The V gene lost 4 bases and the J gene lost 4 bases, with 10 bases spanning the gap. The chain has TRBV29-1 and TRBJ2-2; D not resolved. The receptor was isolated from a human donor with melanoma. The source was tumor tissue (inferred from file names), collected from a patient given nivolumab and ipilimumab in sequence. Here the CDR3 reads CSVARIGTGELFF. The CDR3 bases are TGCAGCGTTGCACGAATAGGCACCGGGGAGCTGTTTTTT.